The T cell receptor (beta chain) under discussion was sequenced for a study of shared T cell receptors in the human thymus. Measured with immunoSEQ multiplex PCR; TCRdb has only the in-frame clones, and not every one. This table has roughly 560,000 clones, approximately 78% appearing once. The germline gives CDR1 LNHNV, CDR2 YYDKDF (reference sequence). CDR3 length: 12 amino acids. The V end lost 10 bases, the J end lost 8 bases, and 15 bases lay between the germline ends. These sequences were also reported in another study, on human thymus T cells. That report notes: Corrective cardiac operations yielded the resected thymus tissue. Among unrelated individuals, related research reported thymic repertoires that overlapped highly.

Sequencing was performed on thymocytes. The chain couples TRBV15 to TRBJ2-1, with D possibly matching TRBD2 (5 bases). The source is a boy under three years old with a congenital heart defect. CDR3 bases: TGTGCCATCCGGGGTTTAAGAGATGAGCAGTTCTTC. It codes for CAIRGLRDEQFF. The full variable domain, in which reference TRBV15 and TRBJ2-1 provide the parts outside the CDR3, is DAMVIQNPRYQVTQFGKPVTLSCSQTLNHNVMYWYQQKSSQAPKLLFHYYDKDFNNEADTPDNFQSRRPNTSFCFLDIRSPGLGDTAMYLCAIRGLRDEQFFGPGTRLTVL.